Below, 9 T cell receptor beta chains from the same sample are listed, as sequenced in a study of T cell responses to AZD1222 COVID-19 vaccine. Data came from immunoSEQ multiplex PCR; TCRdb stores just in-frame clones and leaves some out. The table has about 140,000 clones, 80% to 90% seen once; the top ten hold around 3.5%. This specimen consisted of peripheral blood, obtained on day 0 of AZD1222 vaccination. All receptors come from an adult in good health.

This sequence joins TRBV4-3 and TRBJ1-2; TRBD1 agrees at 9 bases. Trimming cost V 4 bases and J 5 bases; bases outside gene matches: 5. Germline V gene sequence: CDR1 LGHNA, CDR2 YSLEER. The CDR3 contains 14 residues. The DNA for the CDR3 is TGCGCCAGCAGCCTCCCCGGGACAGGGTATGGCTACACCTTC. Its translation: CASSLPGTGYGYTF.

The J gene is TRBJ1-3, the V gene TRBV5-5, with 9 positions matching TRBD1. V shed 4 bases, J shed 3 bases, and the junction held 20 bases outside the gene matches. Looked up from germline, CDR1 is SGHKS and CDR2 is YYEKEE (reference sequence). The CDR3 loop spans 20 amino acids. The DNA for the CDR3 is TGTGCCAGCAGCCGTTTAATCCGGGACAGGGTGGTCGCCGATGGAAACACCATATATTTT. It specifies CASSRLIRDRVVADGNTIYF.

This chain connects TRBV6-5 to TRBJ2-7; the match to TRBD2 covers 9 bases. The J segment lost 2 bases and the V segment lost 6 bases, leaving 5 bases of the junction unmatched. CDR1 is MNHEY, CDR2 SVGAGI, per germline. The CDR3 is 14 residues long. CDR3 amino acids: CASSLAGEAYEQYF. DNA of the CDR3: TGTGCCAGCAGCTTAGCGGGAGAGGCCTACGAGCAGTACTTC.

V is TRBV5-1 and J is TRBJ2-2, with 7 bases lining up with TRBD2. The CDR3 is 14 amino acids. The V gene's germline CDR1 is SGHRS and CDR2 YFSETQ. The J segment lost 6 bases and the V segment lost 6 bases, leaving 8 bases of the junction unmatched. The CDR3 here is CASNGAGEAGELFF. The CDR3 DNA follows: TGCGCCAGCAACGGGGCGGGAGAGGCCGGGGAGCTGTTTTTT.

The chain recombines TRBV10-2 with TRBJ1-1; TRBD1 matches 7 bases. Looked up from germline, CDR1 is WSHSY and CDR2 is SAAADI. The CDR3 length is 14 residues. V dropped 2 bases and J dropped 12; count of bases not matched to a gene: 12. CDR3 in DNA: TGCGCCAGCAGTGAGGGTGGGACAGAAGAAAATCCTTTCTTT. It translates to CASSEGGTEENPFF.

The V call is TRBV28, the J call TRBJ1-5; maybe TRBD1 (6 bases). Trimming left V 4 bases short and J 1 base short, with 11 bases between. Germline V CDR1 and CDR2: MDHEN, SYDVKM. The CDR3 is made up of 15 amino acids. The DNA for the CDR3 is TGTGCCAGCAGTTCAGGGGTTGGGAGCAATCAGCCCCAGCATTTT. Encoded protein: CASSSGVGSNQPQHF.

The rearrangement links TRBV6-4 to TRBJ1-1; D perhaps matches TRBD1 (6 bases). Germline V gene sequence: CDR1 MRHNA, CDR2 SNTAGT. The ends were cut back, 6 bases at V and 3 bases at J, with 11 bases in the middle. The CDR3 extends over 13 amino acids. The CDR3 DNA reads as TGTGCCAGCAGCAGACAGGCGGACACTGAAGCTTTCTTT. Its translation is CASSRQADTEAFF.

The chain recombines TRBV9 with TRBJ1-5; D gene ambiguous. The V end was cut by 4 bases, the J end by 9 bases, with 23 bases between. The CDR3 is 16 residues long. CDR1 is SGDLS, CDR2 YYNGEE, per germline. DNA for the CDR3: TGTGCCAGCAGCCCGGATCACGGAGGAACATCGGGGCCCCAGCATTTT. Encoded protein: CASSPDHGGTSGPQHF.

Here the CDR3 reads CASSLWESNYGYTF. The CDR3 nucleotides read TGTGCCAGCAGTTTATGGGAATCTAACTATGGCTACACCTTC. The chain has TRBV6-5 and TRBJ1-2; D gene unclear. Looked up from germline, CDR1 is MNHEY and CDR2 is SVGAGI. The CDR3 is 14 residues long. V lost 4 bases to trimming and J lost 0 bases, with 9 bases between them.